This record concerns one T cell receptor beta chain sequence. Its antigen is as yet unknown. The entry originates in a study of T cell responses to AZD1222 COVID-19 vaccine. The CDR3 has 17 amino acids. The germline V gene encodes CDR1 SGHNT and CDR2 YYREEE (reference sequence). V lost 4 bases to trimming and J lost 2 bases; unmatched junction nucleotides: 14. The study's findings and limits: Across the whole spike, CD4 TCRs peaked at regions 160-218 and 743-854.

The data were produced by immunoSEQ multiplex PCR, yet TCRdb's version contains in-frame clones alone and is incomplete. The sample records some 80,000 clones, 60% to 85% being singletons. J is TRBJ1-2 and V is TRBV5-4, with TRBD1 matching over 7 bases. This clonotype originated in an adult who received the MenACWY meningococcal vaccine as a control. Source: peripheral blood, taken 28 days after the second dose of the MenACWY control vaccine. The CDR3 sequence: CASSRSLGDSKNYGYTF. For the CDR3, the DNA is TGTGCCAGCAGCCGGTCCCTAGGGGACAGCAAAAACTATGGCTACACCTTC.